Presented here are 30 T cell receptor beta chains from one specimen sequenced in a study of shared clonotypes between healthy human individuals. Using immunoSEQ multiplex PCR, the repertoire was profiled, and TCRdb retains in-frame clones only, with some absent. This sample carries 2 million to 2.5 million clones, 90% to 95% of them seen once, and the ten largest clones take under 0.45%. Material for sequencing was naive CD4+ T cells from PBMCs. Subset reported: CD45RA+ positively selected. The receptor source for this set is a man between 18 and 29 years old in good health. Some clones in this sample may be carry-over from other donors' samples.

This clone was seen just once. The chain links TRBV2 to TRBJ2-3; D tentatively reads TRBD1 or TRBD2 (5 bases each). The CDR3 extends over 13 amino acids. Per germline, CDR1 SNHLY and CDR2 FYNNEI. Trimming left V 6 bases short and J 5 bases short, with 12 bases between. CDR3 coding DNA: TGTGCCAGCAGGCAAAGGGACCGAGATACGCAGTATTTT. The encoded protein is CASRQRDRDTQYF. The full variable domain, its missing parts supplied by reference TRBV2 and TRBJ2-3, is EPEVTQTPSHQVTQMGQEVILRCVPISNHLYFYWYRQILGQKVEFLVSFYNNEISEKSEIFDDQFSVERPDGSNFTLKIRSTKLEDSAMYFCASRQRDRDTQYFGPGTRLTVL.

This chain joins TRBV11-2 and TRBJ1-1; D unresolved. V lost 3 bases and J lost 5, with 13 bases in between. The CDR3 consists of 14 residues. CDR1 and CDR2 (germline): SGHAT, FQNNGV. DNA of the CDR3: TGTGCCAGCAGCTTTCCGCCGGTGGGGACTGAAGCTTTCTTT. As protein: CASSFPPVGTEAFF.

The chain uses TRBV29-1 and TRBJ2-3, with TRBD2 identical over 15 bases. This CDR3 has 16 amino acids. In germline, CDR1 is SQVTM, CDR2 ANQGSEA. After removal of 8 bases from V and 1 base from J, the junction contained 7 bases not matched to a gene. The CDR3 sequence is CSRTSGRALGTDTQYF. CDR3 DNA: TGCAGCCGGACTAGCGGGAGGGCCCTCGGCACAGATACGCAGTATTTT.

The J gene is TRBJ2-2, the V gene TRBV5-1; 7 nucleotides agree with TRBD1. Germline loops: CDR1 SGHRS, CDR2 YFSETQ. The trim removed 4 bases at V and 2 bases at J, leaving 5 bases unmatched. The CDR3 covers 15 residues. This CDR3 reads CASSVDRSNTGELFF. CDR3 DNA: TGCGCCAGCAGCGTGGACAGGAGTAACACCGGGGAGCTGTTTTTT.

The chain carries TRBV30 and TRBJ1-2; D is uncertain. Germline-derived CDR1 and CDR2 are GTSNPN and SVGIG (reference sequence). CDR3 length: 16 residues. Between the trimmed V and J ends, which lost 3 bases and 6 bases, there was a span of 23 bases. The CDR3 is CAWRAWPRAGRNGYTF. In DNA, the CDR3 is TGTGCCTGGAGGGCCTGGCCCCGGGCCGGAAGAAATGGCTACACCTTC.

In its sample, this clone was seen a few times. The chain links TRBV13 to TRBJ2-3; the D is unclear. The V end was cut by 6 bases, the J end by 3 bases, with 13 bases between. There are 14 residues in the CDR3. Germline V gene sequence: CDR1 PRHDT, CDR2 FYEKMQ (reference sequence). CDR3 nucleotide sequence: TGTGCCAGCAGTTGGCGGAAGGGAACAGATACGCAGTATTTT. This encodes CASSWRKGTDTQYF.

The rearrangement links TRBV19 to TRBJ1-1; weak D call: TRBD1 (5 bases). The V end lost 5 bases, the J end lost 3 bases, and 13 bases lay between the germline ends. Germline-derived CDR1 and CDR2 are LNHDA and SQIVND (reference sequence). The CDR3 is 14 amino acids. The CDR3, as DNA: TGTGCCAGTAGTCCCGTCCTGGGGGACACTGAAGCTTTCTTT. As protein: CASSPVLGDTEAFF.

This clone was detected only once. This chain connects TRBV6-1 to TRBJ1-1; no firm D call. The CDR3 covers 13 residues. V gave up 0 bases and J gave up 6 bases, with 8 bases separating them. Looked up from germline, CDR1 is MNHNS and CDR2 is SASEGT. In DNA, the CDR3 is TGTGCCAGCAGTGAAGCGTGGGTATCTGAAGCTTTCTTT. This gives the protein CASSEAWVSEAFF.

This clone has more than one count but fewer than ten. This CDR3 is also generated by other DNA sequences in the sample. V and J are TRBV5-1 and TRBJ2-3, with 11 bases lining up with TRBD2. V dropped 0 bases and J dropped 0; count of bases not matched to a gene: 0. CDR3 size: 16 residues. Germline V CDR1 and CDR2: SGHRS, YFSETQ. CDR3: CASSLGLAGSTDTQYF. In DNA form, the CDR3 reads TGCGCCAGCAGCTTGGGACTAGCGGGAAGCACAGATACGCAGTATTTT.

V is TRBV18 and J is TRBJ2-7; D possibly corresponds to TRBD1 (6 bases). The CDR3 runs to 14 residues. With 5 bases removed from V and 3 bases from J, the gap between germline ends came to 14 bases. Looked up from germline, CDR1 is KGHSH and CDR2 is LQKENI. The CDR3: CASSSVDRIYEQYF. The DNA for the CDR3 is TGTGCCAGCTCATCCGTGGACAGAATCTACGAGCAGTACTTC.

The V call is TRBV6-5, the J call TRBJ2-5, with D tentatively TRBD1 or TRBD2 (6 bases each). The germline V gene has CDR1 MNHEY and CDR2 SVGAGI. CDR3 size: 15 residues. The V end was cut by 1 base, the J end by 1 base, with 10 bases between. The CDR3: CASSYWGAIQETQYF. The CDR3 DNA sequence: TGTGCCAGCAGTTACTGGGGGGCCATCCAAGAGACCCAGTACTTC.

The genes are TRBV5-6 and TRBJ1-2; D gene uncertain. Germline values: CDR1 SGHDT, CDR2 YYEEEE. Trimming cost V 3 bases and J 4 bases, with 22 bases left between them. The length of the CDR3 is 17 residues. CDR3 loop: CASSSIKPRAQGYGYTF. The CDR3 DNA follows: TGTGCCAGCAGCTCAATCAAGCCGAGGGCTCAAGGCTATGGCTACACCTTC. Combining the CDR3 with reference TRBV5-6 and TRBJ1-2 gives the whole variable domain DAGVTQSPTHLIKTRGQQVTLRCSPKSGHDTVSWYQQALGQGPQFIFQYYEEEERQRGNFPDRFSGHQFPNYSSELNVNALLLGDSALYLCASSSIKPRAQGYGYTFGSGTRLTVV.

This clone was recorded once. The rearrangement joins TRBV6-1 to TRBJ1-5; 12 nucleotides match TRBD1. J lost 4 bases, V lost 2 bases, and 3 bases had no gene match. CDR1 is MNHNS, CDR2 SASEGT, per germline. This CDR3 has 16 amino acids. In nucleotides, the CDR3 is TGTGCCAGCAGTGAACCGGGACAGGGGGCAAATCAGCCCCAGCATTTT. Amino acid sequence: CASSEPGQGANQPQHF.

The chain has TRBV5-4 and TRBJ2-7; 8 bases map to TRBD2. The J segment lost 2 bases and the V segment lost 0 bases, leaving 4 bases of the junction unmatched. The CDR3 length is 15 residues. From germline, CDR1 is SGHNT and CDR2 YYREEE (reference sequence). DNA for the CDR3: TGTGCCAGCAGCTTGGACCTTAGCGGGACCTACGAGCAGTACTTC. This translates into CASSLDLSGTYEQYF.

The chain couples TRBV5-1 to TRBJ1-1; D perhaps matches TRBD1 (6 bases). This CDR3 has 15 amino acids. The germline V gene encodes CDR1 SGHRS and CDR2 YFSETQ. V lost 1 base and J lost 3, with 13 bases in between. The CDR3 sequence is CASSLPSRGDTEAFF. The DNA of the CDR3 is TGCGCCAGCAGCTTGCCCTCCAGGGGAGACACTGAAGCTTTCTTT.

V gene TRBV28 combines with J gene TRBJ2-1; a possible D gene is TRBD1 (6 bases). Per the germline V gene, CDR1 is MDHEN and CDR2 is SYDVKM. V gave up 4 bases and J gave up 7 bases, with 17 bases separating them. This CDR3 comprises 15 residues. The CDR3 DNA reads as TGTGCCAGCAGTTCCGGGTGGGGGCGTCTGAATGAGCAGTTCTTC. It specifies CASSSGWGRLNEQFF.

This sequence joins TRBV5-1 and TRBJ2-1, with no clear D. The V end was cut by 3 bases, the J end by 4 bases, with 14 bases between. Germline loops: CDR1 SGHRS, CDR2 YFSETQ. CDR3 length: 15 residues. Here the CDR3 DNA reads TGCGCCAGCAGCTCAGAAGGTAGGGCGTACAATGAGCAGTTCTTC. The encoded protein is CASSSEGRAYNEQFF.

The gene calls are TRBV5-3 and TRBJ2-7; 10 nucleotides line up with TRBD2. TRBV5-3 is sorted into the ORF group, with uncertain function. The CDR3 extends over 18 amino acids. V lost 0 bases and J lost 2; bases outside the gene matches: 11. CDR3 coding DNA: TGTGCCAGAAGCTTGGCGTCTAGCGGGAGAAGAGGCCCCTACGAGCAGTACTTC. As protein: CARSLASSGRRGPYEQYF.

The CDR3 sequence is CSVVVTGNTGELFF. Here the CDR3 DNA reads TGCAGCGTTGTTGTTACAGGGAACACCGGGGAGCTGTTTTTT. V is TRBV29-1 and J is TRBJ2-2; the D gene is possibly TRBD1 (5 bases). The V end was cut by 4 bases, the J end by 1 base, with 10 bases between. CDR1 is SQVTM and CDR2 is ANQGSEA in the germline V gene. The CDR3 contains 14 residues.

This chain joins TRBV14 and TRBJ1-4; the match to TRBD1 covers 7 bases. The V gene end was trimmed by 3 bases and the J gene end by 5 bases; junction bases not matched to a gene: 6. The germline CDR1 and CDR2 sequences are SGHDN and FVKESK. CDR3 length equals 15 residues. DNA for the CDR3: TGTGCCAGCAGCCAGCCGGGACAGTCGAATGAAAAACTGTTTTTT. Residues: CASSQPGQSNEKLFF. The variable domain in full, completed from reference TRBV14 and TRBJ1-4, reads EAGVTQFPSHSVIEKGQTVTLRCDPISGHDNLYWYRRVMGKEIKFLLHFVKESKQDESGMPNNRFLAERTGGTYSTLKVQPAELEDSGVYFCASSQPGQSNEKLFFGSGTQLSVL.

The chain recombines TRBV21-1 with TRBJ2-5; the table calls TRBD1, which could not be checked here. TRBV21-1 is deemed a pseudogene. CDR3 length: 16 residues. CDR3 in amino acids: CASSPNERQGKETQYF. The CDR3 DNA reads TGTGCCAGCAGCCCGAACGAGCGACAGGGGAAAGAGACCCAGTACTTC.

The chain links TRBV5-4 to TRBJ1-3; D is uncertain. This CDR3 contains 15 residues. From germline, CDR1 is SGHNT and CDR2 YYREEE (reference sequence). The germline V and J ends were trimmed by 4 bases and 6 bases, with 17 bases remaining between them. CDR3 in DNA: TGTGCCAGCAGCATGAAAACCGAAGGAGAAAACACCATATATTTT. Residues: CASSMKTEGENTIYF.

The CDR3 region is CASSPDSDEQFF. CDR3 sequence (DNA): TGTGCCAGCAGTCCGGACTCCGATGAGCAGTTCTTC. V usage is TRBV11-3 and J usage is TRBJ2-1; D possibly corresponds to TRBD2 (5 bases). V gave up 6 bases and J gave up 8 bases, with 11 bases separating them. This CDR3 spans 12 amino acids. Germline-derived CDR1 and CDR2 are SGHNT and YENEEA.

The chain is built from TRBV6-5 and TRBJ2-3; D is ambiguous. Germline CDR1 MNHEY, CDR2 SVGAGI. The CDR3 loop spans 14 amino acids. The V end lost 2 bases, the J end lost 2 bases, and 8 bases lay between the germline ends. CDR3 sequence (DNA): TGTGCCAGCAGTTACGGGCAGTCCACAGATACGCAGTATTTT. It codes for CASSYGQSTDTQYF.

The gene calls are TRBV18 and TRBJ1-5; D might be TRBD1 (6 bases). V gave up 3 bases and J gave up 1 base, with 10 bases separating them. This CDR3 has 15 residues. The germline CDR1 and CDR2 sequences are KGHSH and LQKENI. The CDR3 loop is CASSPQGKSNQPQHF. The CDR3 nucleotides read TGTGCCAGCTCACCGCAGGGGAAGAGCAATCAGCCCCAGCATTTT.

This chain joins TRBV19 and TRBJ2-7; tentative D call: TRBD2 (6 bases). Trimming shortened V by 2 bases and J by 2 bases, and 13 bases separated the two germline ends. Looked up from germline, CDR1 is LNHDA and CDR2 is SQIVND (reference sequence). The CDR3 extends over 15 amino acids. The DNA for the CDR3 is TGTGCCAGTAGTATAACGGGGGACCCCCCCTACGAGCAGTACTTC. It translates to CASSITGDPPYEQYF.

The rearrangement joins TRBV7-9 to TRBJ2-5; possible D gene TRBD1, 5 bases. V lost 6 bases and J 2 bases, leaving 16 bases between the germline ends. Germline CDR1 reads SEHNR; CDR2 reads FQNEAQ (reference sequence). This CDR3 has 15 amino acids. Here the CDR3 DNA reads TGTGCCAGCAGACCTCTAAAGACAGAACAAGAGACCCAGTACTTC. It codes for CASRPLKTEQETQYF.

This sequence joins TRBV7-6 and TRBJ2-5; TRBD2 matches at 8 bases. Trimming at V came to 7 bases and at J to 4 bases, leaving 11 bases not matched to a gene. Germline assignment: CDR1 SGHVS and CDR2 FNYEAQ. The CDR3 spans 15 residues. The CDR3: CASTKNRGGPETQYF. The CDR3 DNA reads TGTGCCAGCACCAAGAACCGGGGGGGTCCAGAGACCCAGTACTTC.

This clone showed up just once. The gene calls are TRBV9 and TRBJ2-1, with 7 bases lining up with TRBD2. Trimming removed 4 bases from V and 2 bases from J; junction bases left unmatched: 6. Germline V lookup: CDR1 SGDLS, CDR2 YYNGEE. The CDR3 contains 15 residues. The CDR3 spells CASSPGEGTYNEQFF. In DNA form, the CDR3 reads TGTGCCAGCAGCCCCGGGGAGGGGACCTACAATGAGCAGTTCTTC.

V is TRBV28 and J is TRBJ2-3; TRBD1 matches at 8 bases. The V gene end was trimmed by 7 bases and the J gene end by 14 bases; junction bases not matched to a gene: 14. The germline V gene has CDR1 MDHEN and CDR2 SYDVKM. CDR3 length: 13 residues. For the CDR3, the DNA is TGTGCCAGCAAGGGGGACAGGCCCACCAAGGGGTATTTT. Amino acid sequence: CASKGDRPTKGYF.